These 24 T cell receptor beta chains came from one sample sequenced in a study of CD8+ T cells in alopecia areata. The sample's treatment: oral pan-JAK inhibitor, 5-10 mg twice daily. Once RNA had been extracted, it was reverse transcribed into cDNA to act as the sequencing template. Produced via immunoSEQ multiplex PCR; TCRdb's table is partial and in-frame only. The sample has some 130,000 clones; 45% to 60% are singletons. The specimen was CD8+ T cells sorted from blood, collected at week 4, from a patient treated with tofacitinib. The receptors come from a human donor with alopecia areata.

This chain connects TRBV29-1 to TRBJ1-1; 7 bases fit TRBD1. The CDR3 covers 12 residues. V shed 4 bases and J 8 bases; nucleotides not matched to a gene: 7. Germline V gene lookup returns CDR1 SQVTM and CDR2 ANQGSEA. The CDR3: CSVAQGVVEAFF. Here the CDR3 DNA reads TGCAGCGTTGCTCAGGGGGTTGTCGAAGCTTTCTTT.

The chain combines TRBV1 with TRBJ2-7; TRBD1 is the table's D call, not checked against the DNA. TRBV1 is noted as a pseudogene. The CDR3 consists of 11 residues. The CDR3 DNA reads as TGCACCAGCAGGGACACCTACGAGCAGTACTTC. Its protein is CTSRDTYEQYF.

The chain joins TRBV2 to TRBJ1-6, with D uncertain. CDR1 is SNHLY, CDR2 FYNNEI, per germline. This CDR3 has 12 residues. Trimming stripped 6 bases from V and 3 bases from J, with 3 bases between. CDR3 residues: CASRVYNSPLHF. CDR3 DNA sequence: TGTGCCAGCAGAGTCTATAATTCACCCCTCCACTTT.

A few counts support this clone. This sequence joins TRBV11-1 and TRBJ2-1; D unclear. The germline V and J ends were trimmed by 5 bases and 8 bases, with 10 bases remaining between them. This CDR3 comprises 12 residues. CDR1 and CDR2 from the germline V gene are SGHAT and FQDESV (reference sequence). This chain's CDR3 is CASSRTTHEQFF. CDR3 nucleotide sequence: TGTGCCAGCAGCCGGACGACCCATGAGCAGTTCTTC. The full variable domain, in which reference TRBV11-1 and TRBJ2-1 provide the parts outside the CDR3, is EAEVAQSPRYKITEKSQAVAFWCDPISGHATLYWYRQILGQGPELLVQFQDESVVDDSQLPKDRFSAERLKGVDSTLKIQPAELGDSAMYLCASSRTTHEQFFGPGTRLTVL.

Here the CDR3 DNA reads TGTGCCTGGAGTACGTTAGGGACTGAAGCTTTCTTT. Encoded protein: CAWSTLGTEAFF. The gene calls are TRBV30 and TRBJ1-1; unclear D gene. The germline CDR1 and CDR2 sequences are GTSNPN and SVGIG (reference sequence). V lost 2 bases, J lost 5 bases, and 9 bases lay in between. This CDR3 spans 12 amino acids.

V and J are TRBV9 and TRBJ1-2; 9 bases fit TRBD1. Looked up from germline, CDR1 is SGDLS and CDR2 is YYNGEE. The CDR3 runs 16 residues. J gave up 1 base and V 0 bases, and 4 bases lay outside the gene matches. The CDR3 protein is CASSVAGQGRNYGYTF. CDR3 DNA sequence: TGTGCCAGCAGCGTAGCCGGACAGGGGCGTAACTATGGCTACACCTTC.

This sequence joins TRBV30 and TRBJ1-1; D unresolved. CDR3 length: 13 amino acids. Trimming pared 0 bases from V and 5 bases from J, leaving 10 bases between. Germline CDR1 is GTSNPN and CDR2 is SVGIG (reference sequence). The CDR3: CAWSVRAETEAFF. CDR3 DNA sequence: TGTGCCTGGAGTGTACGGGCGGAGACTGAAGCTTTCTTT.

The chain is built from TRBV4-1 and TRBJ1-6, with TRBD1 identical over 7 bases. This CDR3 is 17 amino acids long. The germline CDR1 and CDR2 sequences are MGHRA and YSYEKL. Trimming at V came to 0 bases and at J to 7 bases, leaving 9 bases not matched to a gene. The CDR3 protein is CASSQDALGDRNSPLHF. As DNA, the CDR3 is TGCGCCAGCAGCCAAGATGCCTTAGGGGACAGAAATTCACCCCTCCACTTT.

This chain links TRBV13 with TRBJ2-3; 10 positions match TRBD2. V lost 5 bases to trimming and J lost 7 bases; unmatched junction nucleotides: 12. This CDR3 region has 16 residues. Looked up from germline, CDR1 is PRHDT and CDR2 is FYEKMQ (reference sequence). Here the CDR3 DNA reads TGTGCCAGCAGCACCGAAGCGGGGGGGCTCCCGAATACGCAGTATTTT. It yields the protein CASSTEAGGLPNTQYF.

There are a few counts of this clone. This chain connects TRBV14 to TRBJ2-7; 11 bases fit TRBD1. V lost 3 bases and J lost 3; bases outside the gene matches: 4. The CDR3 contains 15 residues. CDR1 is SGHDN and CDR2 is FVKESK in the germline V gene. CDR3: CASSHGQGAVYEQYF. Written as DNA, the CDR3 is TGTGCCAGCAGCCACGGACAGGGGGCCGTCTACGAGCAGTACTTC.

V usage is TRBV29-1 and J usage is TRBJ2-2, with unresolved D. With 7 bases removed from V and 4 bases from J, the gap between germline ends came to 16 bases. The CDR3 covers 14 residues. Germline assignment: CDR1 SQVTM and CDR2 ANQGSEA. CDR3 loop: CSANEGWGTGELFF. In DNA, the CDR3 is TGCAGCGCTAATGAAGGATGGGGCACCGGGGAGCTGTTTTTT.

This clone was recorded a few times. The genes are TRBV7-2 and TRBJ2-2; 8 nucleotides agree with TRBD1. The V segment lost 4 bases and the J segment 7 bases; nucleotides outside the gene matches: 5. The CDR3 spans 14 residues. CDR1 and CDR2 from the germline V gene are SGHTA and FQGNSA. CDR3: CASSSQGASGELFF. CDR3 nucleotide sequence: TGTGCCAGCAGCTCCCAGGGGGCCAGCGGGGAGCTGTTTTTT.

The table lists this clone with a count of one. The chain recombines TRBV30 with TRBJ2-7; 11 nucleotides agree with TRBD2. The CDR3 totals 16 residues. The junction had 6 bases not matched to a gene; V was cut back by 0 bases and J by 2 bases. Germline CDR1 and CDR2: GTSNPN and SVGIG (reference sequence). The CDR3 nucleotides read TGTGCCTGGAGTGTAAGGGCTAGCGGGGGGACCTACGAGCAGTACTTC. It is translated as CAWSVRASGGTYEQYF. Using reference TRBV30 and TRBJ2-7 for the parts outside the CDR3, the full variable domain is SQTIHQWPATLVQPVGSPLSLECTVEGTSNPNLYWYRQAAGRGLQLLFYSVGIGQISSEVPQNLSASRPQDRQFILSSKKLLLSDSGFYLCAWSVRASGGTYEQYFGPGTRLTVT.

V gene TRBV29-1 combines with J gene TRBJ1-2; 7 bases are a match to TRBD1. The germline V gene encodes CDR1 SQVTM and CDR2 ANQGSEA. This CDR3 region has 15 residues. The V gene end was trimmed by 7 bases and the J gene end by 1 base; junction bases not matched to a gene: 12. The CDR3 spells CSDLPDRDLNYGYTF. In DNA form, the CDR3 reads TGCAGCGACCTCCCCGACAGGGACCTTAACTATGGCTACACCTTC.

The CDR3 loop is CAWTFTEGELFF. The CDR3 bases are TGTGCCTGGACATTCACGGAGGGAGAGCTGTTTTTT. The V call is TRBV30, the J call TRBJ2-2; D possibly corresponds to TRBD2 (6 bases). V was pared by 4 bases and J by 11 bases, with 14 bases between. Germline V lookup: CDR1 GTSNPN, CDR2 SVGIG (reference sequence). This CDR3 has 12 amino acids.

This CDR3 reads CASSVDSLENEQFF. The DNA for the CDR3 is TGTGCCAGCAGCGTGGACTCTCTTGAGAATGAGCAGTTCTTC. This chain joins TRBV9 and TRBJ2-1; maybe TRBD2 (5 bases). V was cut by 2 bases and J by 7 bases, with 13 bases left in between. The CDR3 spans 14 residues. From germline, CDR1 is SGDLS and CDR2 YYNGEE.

The chain employs TRBV30 and TRBJ2-7; 7 bases line up with TRBD1. The CDR3 consists of 13 residues. Germline CDR1 reads GTSNPN; CDR2 reads SVGIG (reference sequence). The trim removed 1 base at V and 3 bases at J, leaving 3 bases unmatched. CDR3 in DNA: TGTGCCTGGAGTGGACAGGGATACTACGAGCAGTACTTC. Translating gives CAWSGQGYYEQYF.

V gene TRBV13 combines with J gene TRBJ2-1; possible D gene TRBD2, 6 bases. The CDR3 spans 14 residues. Germline CDR1 is PRHDT and CDR2 is FYEKMQ (reference sequence). With 6 bases removed from V and 6 bases from J, the gap between germline ends came to 15 bases. CDR3 protein: CASSFLGGSNEQFF. In DNA, the CDR3 is TGTGCCAGCAGTTTTTTGGGAGGATCCAATGAGCAGTTCTTC.

The genes are TRBV2 and TRBJ1-2; no clear D gene. V lost 8 bases and J lost 4, with 11 bases in between. The CDR3 covers 12 residues. The V gene's germline CDR1 is SNHLY and CDR2 FYNNEI. In DNA, the CDR3 is TGTGCCAGCCAGGACGGTCTCTATGGCTACACCTTC. This sequence encodes CASQDGLYGYTF.

V and J are TRBV5-6 and TRBJ1-5; perhaps TRBD1 as D (6 bases). V dropped 4 bases and J dropped 2 bases, with 10 bases sitting between them. The CDR3 length is 14 residues. Germline values: CDR1 SGHDT, CDR2 YYEEEE. The CDR3 loop reads CASSSWTGNQPQHF. DNA of the CDR3: TGTGCCAGCAGCAGCTGGACAGGCAATCAGCCCCAGCATTTT.

CDR3 DNA: TGCAGCGAGTCAGGGGGAATGAACACTGAAGCTTTCTTT. Its protein is CSESGGMNTEAFF. The gene calls are TRBV29-1 and TRBJ1-1, with 7 nucleotides matching TRBD1. The V gene end was trimmed by 7 bases and the J gene end by 0 bases; junction bases not matched to a gene: 5. The germline V gene encodes CDR1 SQVTM and CDR2 ANQGSEA. There are 13 residues in the CDR3.

A few counts support this clone. This rearrangement joins TRBV15 to TRBJ2-2; 10 bases line up with TRBD1. The germline CDR1 and CDR2 sequences are LNHNV and YYDKDF (reference sequence). CDR3 length: 15 amino acids. With 8 bases clipped from V and 7 bases from J, the junction kept 10 bases outside the gene matches. CDR3 sequence: CATQGQGQVGGELFF. The CDR3 DNA sequence: TGTGCCACCCAGGGACAGGGGCAAGTCGGCGGGGAGCTGTTTTTT. Full variable domain (rest looked up from reference TRBV15 and TRBJ2-2): DAMVIQNPRYQVTQFGKPVTLSCSQTLNHNVMYWYQQKSSQAPKLLFHYYDKDFNNEADTPDNFQSRRPNTSFCFLDIRSPGLGDTAMYLCATQGQGQVGGELFFGEGSRLTVL.

The rearrangement uses TRBV27 and TRBJ1-5; perhaps TRBD1 as D (5 bases). The CDR3 extends over 14 amino acids. Germline assignment: CDR1 MNHEY and CDR2 SMNVEV (reference sequence). With 5 bases removed from V and 4 bases from J, the gap between germline ends came to 12 bases. CDR3 in amino acids: CASSQRQFNQPQHF. The CDR3 DNA is TGTGCCAGCAGTCAACGACAGTTTAATCAGCCCCAGCATTTT.

This chain uses TRBV12-5 with TRBJ2-3, with a possible D match to TRBD2 (6 bases). The CDR3 spans 16 residues. Trimming pared 5 bases from V and 3 bases from J, leaving 18 bases between. CDR1 and CDR2 (germline): LGHNT, FRNRAP. CDR3 region: CASGRGGASPTDTQYF. CDR3 nucleotide sequence: TGTGCTAGTGGTCGCGGCGGGGCATCCCCTACAGATACGCAGTATTTT. The full variable domain, its missing parts supplied by reference TRBV12-5 and TRBJ2-3, is DARVTQTPRHKVTEMGQEVTMRCQPILGHNTVFWYRQTMMQGLELLAYFRNRAPLDDSGMPKDRFSAEMPDATLATLKIQPSEPRDSAVYFCASGRGGASPTDTQYFGPGTRLTVL.